Listed below are T cell receptor beta chains from one sample, sequenced in a study of cytomegalovirus exposure and HLA in healthy donors. The method was immunoSEQ multiplex PCR; TCRdb's version includes in-frame clones alone and lacks a portion of them. The sample lists roughly 160,000 clones, roughly 82% occurring once. Sequenced input: PBMCs. The receptors come from a man between 50 and 59 years old in good health and CMV-seropositive. Each CDR3 is given with its conserved first and last residue. D genes are given only for firm matches. Expanded clones are given a class, and other clones once, few, many or no size at all.

TRBD1	TRBV2	TRBJ2-7	.	CASGPGQLYEQYF	TGTGCCAGCGGTCCGGGACAGTTATACGAGCAGTACTTC
TRBD1	TRBV4-3	TRBJ1-3	few	CASSQEGQGHRNTIYF	TGCGCCAGCAGCCAAGAGGGACAGGGGCATCGAAACACCATATATTTT
.	TRBV29-1	TRBJ1-1	.	CSVPEGTEAFF	TGCAGCGTTCCGGAGGGGACTGAAGCTTTCTTT
TRBD1	TRBV5-6	TRBJ2-7	.	CASSPLGTAAPSYEQYF	TGTGCCAGCAGCCCCCTCGGGACAGCGGCACCCTCCTACGAGCAGTACTTC
.	TRBV7-2	TRBJ1-2	.	CASSLMADTNYGYTF	TGTGCCAGCAGCTTAATGGCAGACACTAACTATGGCTACACCTTC
.	TRBV2	TRBJ1-3	.	CASSEQGGTGNTIYF	TGTGCCAGCAGTGAACAGGGAGGGACTGGAAACACCATATATTTT
.	TRBV7-8	TRBJ2-7	few	CASRPHGHYEQYF	TGTGCCAGCCGACCTCACGGACACTACGAGCAGTACTTC
TRBD1	TRBV27	TRBJ2-7	few	CASSLGTGIHEQYF	TGTGCCAGCAGTTTAGGGACAGGGATCCACGAGCAGTACTTC
.	TRBV6-1	TRBJ1-4	few	CASSSVATNEKLFF	TGTGCCAGCAGTTCAGTTGCAACTAATGAAAAACTGTTTTTT
.	TRBV6-1	TRBJ1-6	.	CASSEQAISYNSPLHF	TGTGCCAGCAGTGAACAGGCAATCTCCTATAATTCACCCCTCCACTTT
.	TRBV7-9	TRBJ1-2	.	CASSARGALGGRRNYGYTF	TGTGCCAGCAGCGCGCGTGGCGCGTTGGGGGGGAGGAGGAACTATGGCTACACCTTC
TRBD2	TRBV5-6	TRBJ2-3	.	CASSLSSGSTDTQYF	TGTGCCAGCAGCTTGTCTAGCGGGAGCACAGATACGCAGTATTTT
.	TRBV9	TRBJ2-1	.	CASSVVSSGEQFF	TGTGCCAGCAGCGTAGTTTCGAGCGGTGAGCAGTTCTTC
TRBD2	TRBV2	TRBJ2-7	.	CASSPGTSGVYEQYF	TGTGCCAGCAGTCCTGGGACTAGCGGGGTCTACGAGCAGTACTTC
.	TRBV14	TRBJ1-1	.	CASSQERVTEAFF	TGTGCCAGCAGCCAGGAGAGGGTTACTGAAGCTTTCTTT
TRBD1	TRBV28	TRBJ2-7	few	CASSPPGQVTSYEQYF	TGTGCCAGCAGTCCTCCGGGACAGGTCACCTCCTACGAGCAGTACTTC
TRBD1	TRBV5-4	TRBJ1-2	few	CASSLNRGGVGYTF	TGTGCCAGCAGCTTAAACAGGGGGGGAGTCGGCTACACCTTC
.	TRBV4-1	TRBJ2-5	.	CASSPERFGETQYF	TGCGCCAGCAGCCCCGAACGGTTTGGAGAGACCCAGTACTTC
.	TRBV7-3	TRBJ1-1	.	CASSATGGAEAFF	TGTGCCAGCAGCGCCACGGGGGGGGCTGAAGCTTTCTTT
TRBD2	TRBV5-1	TRBJ2-3	.	CASSSTSGGLGGTDTQYF	TGCGCCAGCAGCTCGACTAGCGGGGGCTTAGGAGGCACAGATACGCAGTATTTT
TRBD1	TRBV18	TRBJ1-1	.	CASSNNRKQGGTEAFF	TGTGCCAGCTCAAACAACAGGAAACAGGGGGGCACTGAAGCTTTCTTT
TRBD2	TRBV28	TRBJ2-7	few	CASSPPGTSGIRAQYF	TGTGCCAGCAGTCCTCCCGGGACTAGCGGGATAAGGGCGCAGTACTTC
TRBD1	TRBV5-5	TRBJ2-2	.	CASSLVQGWTGELFF	TGTGCCAGCAGCTTAGTACAGGGGTGGACCGGGGAGCTGTTTTTT
TRBD2	TRBV11-3	TRBJ2-7	once	CASSPPGGFEQYF	TGTGCCAGCAGCCCCCCGGGAGGGTTCGAGCAGTACTTC
TRBD2	TRBV4-2	TRBJ2-7	.	CASSQEASGGSYWYEQYF	TGTGCCAGCAGCCAAGAGGCTAGCGGGGGCTCCTATTGGTACGAGCAGTACTTC
TRBD1	TRBV6-1	TRBJ1-2	.	CASSGDRGKGYTF	TGTGCCAGCAGCGGGGACAGGGGGAAGGGCTACACCTTC
TRBD2	TRBV28	TRBJ2-7	.	CASSQGLVPYEQYF	TGTGCCAGCAGCCAGGGACTAGTCCCCTACGAGCAGTACTTC
TRBD2	TRBV28	TRBJ2-7	.	CASRSSGAPYEQYF	TGTGCCAGCAGATCTAGCGGGGCCCCCTACGAGCAGTACTTC
.	TRBV6-5	TRBJ2-7	.	CASTPPGNREQYF	TGTGCCAGCACCCCACCGGGAAATCGCGAGCAGTACTTC
TRBD1	TRBV4-2	TRBJ2-7	.	CASSRDRVDYEQYF	TGTGCCAGCAGCCGCGACAGGGTGGACTACGAGCAGTACTTC
TRBD2	TRBV9	TRBJ2-1	.	CASDLGTSAYNEQFF	TGTGCCAGCGATCTCGGGACTAGCGCTTACAATGAGCAGTTCTTC
.	TRBV4-3	TRBJ1-1	few	CASSLERGGYTEAFF	TGCGCCAGCAGTCTTGAACGGGGGGGCTACACTGAAGCTTTCTTT
TRBD2	TRBV15	TRBJ2-7	.	CATSWRTSGDEQYF	TGTGCCACCAGCTGGCGGACTAGCGGGGACGAGCAGTACTTC
.	TRBV7-9	TRBJ2-5	.	CASSSHPAGGGETQYF	TGTGCCAGCAGCTCCCACCCGGCTGGCGGAGGGGAGACCCAGTACTTC
.	TRBV30	TRBJ2-2	.	CAWSVLAGTGELFF	TGTGCCTGGAGTGTACTAGCCGGCACCGGGGAGCTGTTTTTT
TRBD2	TRBV6-5	TRBJ2-3	.	CASSYVAGEADTQYF	TGTGCCAGCAGTTATGTAGCGGGAGAGGCAGATACGCAGTATTTT
.	TRBV5-1	TRBJ1-5	.	CASSLARDTAKKNYSNQPQHF	TGCGCCAGCAGCTTGGCCAGAGACACAGCTAAAAAAAATTATAGCAATCAGCCCCAGCATTTT
.	TRBV6-4	TRBJ1-6	.	CASSGVVGSPLHF	TGTGCCAGCAGCGGGGTGGTAGGATCACCCCTCCACTTT
.	TRBV4-3	TRBJ1-2	.	CASSLDNPSYGYTF	TGCGCCAGCAGCCTAGATAATCCCAGCTATGGCTACACCTTC
TRBD1	TRBV6-5	TRBJ2-7	.	CASSSQGALSYEQYF	TGTGCCAGCAGTTCCCAGGGGGCCCTCTCCTACGAGCAGTACTTC